The TCR beta chain described here comes from a study of blood T cell repertoires in COVID-19. The protocol was immunoSEQ multiplex PCR, while the TCRdb copy is restricted to in-frame clones and leaves out a portion. The sample lists some 240,000 clones, over 75% occurring once. This CDR3 has 16 residues. V was shortened by 4 bases and J by 5 bases, with 19 bases between the two germline ends. Germline values: CDR1 SGHTS, CDR2 YDEGEE. In Seattle, patients joined the study during active infection and were tracked longitudinally. The TCR sequence derives from a woman between 70 and 85 years old with COVID-19, enrolled during active disease. The sample consisted of peripheral blood. V and J are TRBV5-8 and TRBJ2-1; a possible D gene is TRBD2 (5 bases). The CDR3 sequence is CASSLEPRTGHNEQFF. The CDR3 nucleotides read TGTGCCAGCAGCCTGGAACCCCGGACTGGCCACAATGAGCAGTTCTTC. Filled out from reference TRBV5-8 and TRBJ2-1, the complete variable domain reads EAGVTQSPTHLIKTRGQQATLRCSPISGHTSVYWYQQALGLGLQFLLWYDEGEERNRGNFPPRFSGRQFPNYSSELNVNALELEDSALYLCASSLEPRTGHNEQFFGPGTRLTVL.